The following is a TCR beta chain sequence with its context. TCRdb fed the RT-PCR reads into MiXCR, producing one record per CDR3 protein. The data contain 37,000 or so distinct CDR3 sequences, under 35% of them singletons. The data stem from a study of patients and donors after allogeneic stem cell transplantation. Germline CDR1 and CDR2: MNHEY and SVGEGT. The CDR3 spans 12 residues. Trimming left V 5 bases short and J 6 bases short, with 8 bases between. The specimen sequenced was blood, either unsorted or a sorted T cell fraction (not recorded which). This chain links TRBV6-2 or TRBV6-3 with TRBJ1-5; D is ambiguous. This TCR was sampled from a human donor who was either an allogeneic HSCT recipient or a stem cell or donor lymphocyte infusion donor (not recorded which). It is not recorded whose cells these are; they may come from a transplant donor. CDR3 nucleotide sequence: TGTGCCAGCAGTCCAATGGGTCAGCCCCAGCATTTT. It is translated as CASSPMGQPQHF.